This TCR beta chain derives from a study of cytomegalovirus exposure and HLA in healthy donors. As to this clone: Antigen unknown.

The study's findings and limits: Later analysis revealed greater clonal expansion in HLA-associated TCR beta chains than in equally common others. Prior analysis indicated that the majority of TCR beta V segments exhibited productivity approximately 90% or approximately 30% of the time.

Trimming took 8 bases from V and 3 from J, leaving 11 bases between them. Germline lookup yields CDR1 MNHNS and CDR2 SASEGT. The CDR3 spans 13 residues. The PCR used 60 Vbeta and 13 Jbeta primers. Data came from immunoSEQ multiplex PCR; TCRdb stores just in-frame clones and leaves some out. The repertoire holds 150,000 or so clones, roughly 80% seen once, with 4% in the top ten. Sequenced input: PBMCs. This rearrangement joins TRBV6-1 to TRBJ1-5; D remains unclear. This TCR derives from a woman aged 40 to 50 in good health and CMV-seronegative. The CDR3 DNA is TGTGCCAGCGCGGCCGGAAACAATCAGCCCCAGCATTTT. Encoded protein: CASAAGNNQPQHF.